Listed below are T cell receptor beta chains from one sample, sequenced in a study of T cell responses to AZD1222 COVID-19 vaccine. Profiled with immunoSEQ multiplex PCR; TCRdb holds only in-frame clones, not every one. The table has approximately 150,000 clones, about 89% seen once; the top ten hold 1.5% to 2%. Specimen: peripheral blood, collected on day 0 of AZD1222 vaccination. These receptors came from an adult in good health. CDR3s include the opening cysteine and the closing phenylalanine or tryptophan. Fields, in order: clone size, D gene, J gene, V gene, CDR3 DNA, CDR3 protein. The D gene is left open where the match is weak. The listing skips clone size in some rows; elsewhere it reads once, few, many or a size class.

-,TRBD1,TRBJ1-2,TRBV2,TGTGCCAGCAGGGATACCAGGGGGCATCAATATGGCTACACCTTC,CASRDTRGHQYGYTF
-,-,TRBJ2-1,TRBV7-9,TGTGCCAGCAGCCCTCCCGGGACCTCAAACAATGAGCAGTTCTTC,CASSPPGTSNNEQFF
-,-,TRBJ2-3,TRBV5-1,TGCGCCAGCAGCTTGGATTCTAGTAGCACAGATACGCAGTATTTT,CASSLDSSSTDTQYF
-,TRBD2,TRBJ2-7,TRBV7-9,TGTGCCAGCAGCTCGGCCGAACTAGCGGGAGGCCACGAGCAGTACTTC,CASSSAELAGGHEQYF
-,-,TRBJ1-6,TRBV3-1/TRBV3-2,TGTGCCAGCAGCCAAGAGGGGGGAAGTAGTTCACCCCTCCACTTT,CASSQEGGSSSPLHF
-,-,TRBJ2-2,TRBV11-1,TGTGCCAGCAGCCTTTCCGGGACATTGACCACCGGGGAGCTGTTTTTT,CASSLSGTLTTGELFF
-,-,TRBJ2-7,TRBV15,TGTGCCACCAGCAGTACCGGATCCTACGAGCAGTACTTC,CATSSTGSYEQYF
-,-,TRBJ2-1,TRBV3-1/TRBV3-2,TGTGCCAGCAGCCAAAGGGCTTATGAGCAGTTCTTC,CASSQRAYEQFF
few,TRBD2,TRBJ2-3,TRBV6-5,TGTGCCAGCAGTTACTCGACGGGAGGGTTCACAGATACGCAGTATTTT,CASSYSTGGFTDTQYF
-,TRBD1,TRBJ1-4,TRBV5-1,TGCGCCAGCAGCTTGGTGACAGGGGGTGAAAAACTGTTTTTT,CASSLVTGGEKLFF
-,-,TRBJ1-2,TRBV7-8,TGTGCCAGCAGCCCAACGACGATCAACTATGGCTACACCTTC,CASSPTTINYGYTF
once,-,TRBJ1-2,TRBV3-1/TRBV3-2,TGTGCCAGCAGCCCCGACTTTAAGGCAGCTAACTATGGCTACACCTTC,CASSPDFKAANYGYTF
few,-,TRBJ2-2,TRBV5-1,TGCGCCAGCAGCTTGGTGGTGTTTGGCGGGGAGCTGTTTTTT,CASSLVVFGGELFF
-,-,TRBJ1-5,TRBV19,TGTGCCAGTATTCAGAGGGGTAGCAATCAGCCCCAGCATTTT,CASIQRGSNQPQHF
-,-,TRBJ2-7,TRBV10-2,TGCGCCAGCAGTGAGGGCGGTCAGGGTCCCTACGAGCAGTACTTC,CASSEGGQGPYEQYF
-,TRBD1,TRBJ1-1,TRBV7-2,TGTGCCAGCAGCCCTACAGACAGGGCTCGAGACACTGAAGCTTTCTTT,CASSPTDRARDTEAFF
-,-,TRBJ2-1,TRBV28,TGTGCCAGCAGTGGGGCAGGGTACCCCTACAATGAGCAGTTCTTC,CASSGAGYPYNEQFF
-,-,TRBJ2-2,TRBV6-2/TRBV6-3,TGTGCCAGCAGTAACTCAGGGGCAACCGGGGAGCTGTTTTTT,CASSNSGATGELFF
once,TRBD1,TRBJ1-1,TRBV6-5,TGTGCCAGCAGCCCCGCAGGGGGCACTGAAGCTTTCTTT,CASSPAGGTEAFF
-,TRBD1,TRBJ1-1,TRBV4-3,TGCGCCAGCAGCCAGGGACAGACAAACACTGAAGCTTTCTTT,CASSQGQTNTEAFF
-,TRBD1,TRBJ2-2,TRBV5-1,TGCGCCAGCAGCTTGACAGGGGCCACCGGGGAGCTGTTTTTT,CASSLTGATGELFF
-,-,TRBJ2-2,TRBV5-6,TGTGCCAGCAGCTTTGGTGCAGGGGTGAACACCGGGGAGCTGTTTTTT,CASSFGAGVNTGELFF
-,-,TRBJ1-2,TRBV28,TGTGCCAGCAGTTACAACAGCCCTCCCGGCTACACCTTC,CASSYNSPPGYTF
-,-,TRBJ1-6,TRBV6-5,TGTGCCAGCAGTTCGCCGGGTTTCAATTCACCCCTCCACTTT,CASSSPGFNSPLHF
-,-,TRBJ2-1,TRBV13,TGTGCCAGCAGCTCCTCCGGGCGGAGGGGAAATGAGCAGTTCTTC,CASSSSGRRGNEQFF
-,-,TRBJ1-1,TRBV6-5,TGTGCCAGCACAAAACAGGCTATGAACACTGAAGCTTTCTTT,CASTKQAMNTEAFF
-,-,TRBJ1-2,TRBV5-1,TGCGCCAGCAGAGAACAGGGAAACTATGGCTACACCTTC,CASREQGNYGYTF
-,-,TRBJ1-1,TRBV5-8,TGTGCCAGCAGCTTACGAGCGAACACTGAAGCTTTCTTT,CASSLRANTEAFF
-,-,TRBJ2-3,TRBV7-9,TGTGCCAGCAGTCGGGACTGGAATACGCAGTATTTT,CASSRDWNTQYF
few,-,TRBJ1-2,TRBV20-1,TGCAGTGCTAGAGATCGCGGCTACACCTTC,CSARDRGYTF
once,-,TRBJ2-2,TRBV6-5,TGTGCCAGCAGTTTGCAGCGGACCACCGGGGAGCTGTTTTTT,CASSLQRTTGELFF
-,-,TRBJ2-6,TRBV7-2,TGTGCCAGCAGCCCGGGGGGCTACTCTGGGGCCAACGTCCTGACTTTC,CASSPGGYSGANVLTF
once,TRBD1,TRBJ1-5,TRBV10-3,TGTGCCATCGGGAACAGGGGGGACAATCAGCCCCAGCATTTT,CAIGNRGDNQPQHF
-,-,TRBJ1-1,TRBV29-1,TGCAGCGTTAGTAGCCGGGGGCGGTTGAACACTGAAGCTTTCTTT,CSVSSRGRLNTEAFF
-,-,TRBJ1-1,TRBV7-3,TGTGCCAGCAGCCCAGGGAACGCGAACACTGAAGCTTTCTTT,CASSPGNANTEAFF
-,-,TRBJ2-1,TRBV19,TGTGCCAGTAGTTCCTCAGGGGGGAGGTGGGATGAGCAGTTCTTC,CASSSSGGRWDEQFF
-,-,TRBJ1-6,TRBV7-8,TGTGCCAGCAGCTTATTTTCATGGCAGGGCGATTCACCCCTCCACTTT,CASSLFSWQGDSPLHF
once,-,TRBJ1-1,TRBV7-8,TGTGCCAGCAGCTTGACTGGGGTTTCCACTGAAGCTTTCTTT,CASSLTGVSTEAFF
once,-,TRBJ2-3,TRBV4-2,TGTGCCAGCAGCTCCCCGACGGACACAGGCACAGATACGCAGTATTTT,CASSSPTDTGTDTQYF
-,-,TRBJ1-1,TRBV7-3,TGTGCCAGCAGCTTACGACCCTTCGGCACTGAAGCTTTCTTT,CASSLRPFGTEAFF
few,TRBD1,TRBJ1-5,TRBV5-1,TGCGCCAGCAGCTCCGGGACAGGGAATCAGCCCCAGCATTTT,CASSSGTGNQPQHF
-,-,TRBJ1-4,TRBV21-1,TGTGCCAGCAGCAAAGTTTTGGGCGAACCAGGGGGTGATGAAAAACTGTTTTTT,CASSKVLGEPGGDEKLFF
-,-,TRBJ1-2,TRBV10-3,TGTGCCATCAGTGTGAAAGGCGGCGGCTACACCTTC,CAISVKGGGYTF
-,-,TRBJ2-2,TRBV6-2/TRBV6-3,TGTGCCAGCAGTGGGGGTAGCCAAGCCGGGGAGCTGTTTTTT,CASSGGSQAGELFF
-,TRBD1,TRBJ1-4,TRBV28,TGTGCCAGCAGCTCGGGACAGGGAGGACGGTACGAAAAACTGTTTTTT,CASSSGQGGRYEKLFF
-,-,TRBJ2-2,TRBV19,TGTGCCAGTAGACCAGACAGAAGCACCGGGGAGCTGTTTTTT,CASRPDRSTGELFF
-,-,TRBJ2-1,TRBV5-1,TGCGCCAGCAGCGAGAGGGATCTTTACAATGAGCAGTTCTTC,CASSERDLYNEQFF
-,TRBD2,TRBJ2-1,TRBV15,TGTGCCACCAGCAGAGGTTTAACTAGCGGGGGAGGCTCCTACAATGAGCAGTTCTTC,CATSRGLTSGGGSYNEQFF
-,-,TRBJ1-1,TRBV19,TGTGCCAGTAGTATGTCGTTGAACACTGAAGCTTTCTTT,CASSMSLNTEAFF
-,-,TRBJ2-3,TRBV9,TGTGCCAGCAGCGTTGCTGGGGTCGGCACAGATACGCAGTATTTT,CASSVAGVGTDTQYF
-,TRBD2,TRBJ2-7,TRBV7-2,TGTGCCAGCAGCTTAGGACTAGCGGGAGTGGGTGAGCAGTACTTC,CASSLGLAGVGEQYF
many,-,TRBJ1-2,TRBV5-4,TGTGCCAGCAGCTTGGACAGGGCAGGCGGCTACACCTTC,CASSLDRAGGYTF
-,TRBD1,TRBJ1-1,TRBV24-1,TGTGCCACCAGTGACTTCCGGGACAGGGCGGATCGGTGCATGAACACTGAAGCTTTCTTT,CATSDFRDRADRCMNTEAFF
-,-,TRBJ1-1,TRBV7-6,TGTGCCGCAAGAGGGAGCCTTGAAGCTTTCTTT,CAARGSLEAFF
-,TRBD1,TRBJ1-1,TRBV29-1,TGCAGCGTTGGGGGTGGGGACAGGAACACTGAAGCTTTCTTT,CSVGGGDRNTEAFF
-,TRBD1,TRBJ1-6,TRBV11-2,TGTGCCAGTAGGGACAGGGGACGAGTCGGGGTCGGTTCACCCCTCCACTTT,CASRDRGRVGVGSPLHF
-,-,TRBJ2-5,TRBV7-8,TGTGCCAGCAGATTACAAGCGGGAGAGACCCAGTACTTC,CASRLQAGETQYF